Shown below are 16 T cell receptor beta chains from a single sample sequenced in a study of memory CD4+ T cells and cytomegalovirus serostatus. The sort gate was single viable CD3+CD4+CD8-CD45RO+ cells for memory CD4+ T cells. Only in-frame clones appear in the TCRdb table, and some are missing; sequencing was by immunoSEQ multiplex PCR. The sample includes over 60,000 clones, 70% to 80% of them seen just once. Material: memory CD4+ T cells from blood. Receptors were obtained from an adult in good health and CMV-seronegative.

This sequence joins TRBV5-1 and TRBJ1-1; D is uncertain. V lost 0 bases to trimming and J lost 0 bases, with 12 bases between them. Germline CDR1 is SGHRS and CDR2 is YFSETQ. The CDR3 runs to 16 residues. The CDR3 DNA reads TGCGCCAGCAGCTTGGCCTCCGGAGCCATGAACACTGAAGCTTTCTTT. This codes for CASSLASGAMNTEAFF.

This clone was counted a few times. This rearrangement joins TRBV4-1 to TRBJ1-2; D not resolved. The V and J ends lost 0 bases and 7 bases respectively, with 15 bases between them. Germline V gene data show CDR1 as MGHRA and CDR2 as YSYEKL. There are 15 residues in the CDR3. CDR3 region: CASSQEWAGSGGYTF. The CDR3 bases are TGCGCCAGCAGCCAAGAGTGGGCAGGCTCGGGTGGCTACACCTTC.

This chain links TRBV5-6 with TRBJ1-5, with 8 bases fitting TRBD1. This CDR3 region has 15 residues. The J segment lost 5 bases and the V segment lost 4 bases, leaving 8 bases of the junction unmatched. Looked up from germline, CDR1 is SGHDT and CDR2 is YYEEEE. The CDR3 loop reads CASSPTGQGHQPQHF. As DNA, the CDR3 is TGTGCCAGCAGCCCGACTGGACAGGGCCATCAGCCCCAGCATTTT.

The rearrangement links TRBV7-9 to TRBJ2-1; 12 bases are a match to TRBD2. V lost 2 bases and J lost 6; bases outside the gene matches: 2. Germline assignment: CDR1 SEHNR and CDR2 FQNEAQ (reference sequence). This CDR3 has 15 residues. The CDR3 nucleotides read TGTGCCAGCAGCTTAACTAGCGGGAGGCTCAATGAGCAGTTCTTC. Its protein product is CASSLTSGRLNEQFF. The variable domain in full, completed from reference TRBV7-9 and TRBJ2-1, reads DTGVSQNPRHKITKRGQNVTFRCDPISEHNRLYWYRQTLGQGPEFLTYFQNEAQLEKSRLLSDRFSAERPKGSFSTLEIQRTEQGDSAMYLCASSLTSGRLNEQFFGPGTRLTVL.

This clone was counted only a few times. The chain is built from TRBV5-4 and TRBJ1-1; 9 bases match TRBD1. The CDR3 consists of 16 residues. Losses at the gene ends were 4 bases for V and 6 bases for J; bases not matched to a gene: 13. Germline values: CDR1 SGHNT, CDR2 YYREEE (reference sequence). CDR3 loop: CASSLDRGSLTPEAFF. CDR3 bases: TGTGCCAGCAGCCTGGACAGGGGAAGCCTTACACCTGAAGCTTTCTTT.

The chain is built from TRBV2 and TRBJ1-5; TRBD1 matches 7 bases. V shed 5 bases and J 4 bases; nucleotides not matched to a gene: 5. The CDR3 extends over 14 amino acids. Germline assignment: CDR1 SNHLY and CDR2 FYNNEI. CDR3 nucleotide sequence: TGTGCCAGCAGTTTCGACAGGGCGAATCAGCCCCAGCATTTT. Residues: CASSFDRANQPQHF.

The CDR3 region has the DNA TGTGCCAGCAGAGGCCCCGGGACTGGTTACAATGAGCAGTTCTTC. Translation: CASRGPGTGYNEQFF. The V and J genes are TRBV2 and TRBJ2-1, with D perhaps TRBD2 (6 bases). CDR1 and CDR2 (germline): SNHLY, FYNNEI. Trimming removed 6 bases at V and 4 bases at J, with 16 bases between. This CDR3 contains 15 residues.

The genes are TRBV18 and TRBJ1-3; 8 bases line up with TRBD1. Trimming at V came to 3 bases and at J to 2 bases, leaving 3 bases not matched to a gene. Germline assignment: CDR1 KGHSH and CDR2 LQKENI. There are 15 residues in the CDR3. This chain's CDR3 is CASSPRQGTGNTIYF. For the CDR3, the DNA is TGTGCCAGCTCACCCCGACAGGGGACTGGAAACACCATATATTTT. The whole variable domain, remainder taken from reference TRBV18 and TRBJ1-3, is NAGVMQNPRHLVRRRGQEARLRCSPMKGHSHVYWYRQLPEEGLKFMVYLQKENIIDESGMPKERFSAEFPKEGPSILRIQQVVRGDSAAYFCASSPRQGTGNTIYFGEGSWLTVV.

The chain has TRBV7-9 and TRBJ1-3; D remains unclear. The CDR3 is made up of 13 amino acids. The germline CDR1 and CDR2 sequences are SEHNR and FQNEAQ (reference sequence). Between the trimmed V and J ends, which lost 7 bases and 7 bases, there was a span of 14 bases. CDR3 sequence reads: CASTQLASNTIYF. The CDR3 DNA is TGTGCCAGCACCCAACTTGCAAGTAACACCATATATTTT.

This clone came up a few times. The genes are TRBV28 and TRBJ1-5, with TRBD1 identical over 11 bases. Germline V lookup: CDR1 MDHEN, CDR2 SYDVKM. The CDR3 runs 15 residues. The V gene end was trimmed by 5 bases and the J gene end by 12 bases; junction bases not matched to a gene: 12. The CDR3 spells CASSLGQGAWRGQHF. CDR3 nucleotide sequence: TGTGCCAGCAGTCTCGGACAGGGGGCATGGCGGGGCCAGCATTTT.

V is TRBV5-1 and J is TRBJ1-5; TRBD1 matches 7 bases. CDR1 SGHRS and CDR2 YFSETQ come from the germline V gene. V was pared by 1 base and J by 2 bases, with 0 bases of the junction left unmatched. The CDR3 is 14 amino acids. The CDR3 DNA is TGCGCCAGCAGCTTGACAGGGGGCAATCAGCCCCAGCATTTT. Its protein is CASSLTGGNQPQHF.

The V gene is TRBV28, the J gene TRBJ2-5; the match to TRBD2 covers 7 bases. The V and J ends lost 8 bases and 3 bases, in that order; junction bases with no gene match: 6. This CDR3 is built from 13 residues. The germline gives CDR1 MDHEN, CDR2 SYDVKM. The CDR3 DNA reads as TGTGCCAGCCTGGCGGGGGACGAAGAGACCCAGTACTTC. Residues: CASLAGDEETQYF.

This clone came up a few times. The chain combines TRBV5-1 with TRBJ1-6; 8 bases are a match to TRBD1. CDR1 and CDR2 from the germline V gene are SGHRS and YFSETQ. Germline trimming cut 4 bases from V and 10 bases from J; bases unmatched to any gene: 10. This CDR3 has 15 amino acids. The CDR3 DNA is TGCGCCAGCAGCCCCGGGACAGGCTATGGGTCACCCCTCCACTTT. It is translated as CASSPGTGYGSPLHF.

The J gene is TRBJ2-5, the V gene TRBV7-2, with a weak D call TRBD2 (5 bases). This CDR3 comprises 13 residues. CDR1 and CDR2 (germline): SGHTA, FQGNSA. The V end was cut by 1 base, the J end by 4 bases, with 7 bases between. The CDR3 spells CASSLGRAETQYF. The DNA of the CDR3 is TGTGCCAGCAGCTTAGGGCGGGCAGAGACCCAGTACTTC.

The chain joins TRBV5-1 to TRBJ1-5, with 7 bases lining up with TRBD1. V was pared by 4 bases and J by 0 bases, with 7 bases of the junction left unmatched. Looked up from germline, CDR1 is SGHRS and CDR2 is YFSETQ. The CDR3 runs 16 residues. This CDR3 is CASSTGTDPSNQPQHF. The CDR3 region has the DNA TGCGCCAGCAGCACCGGGACAGACCCTAGCAATCAGCCCCAGCATTTT.

V gene TRBV5-4 combines with J gene TRBJ1-6, with 7 positions matching TRBD1. The CDR3 covers 14 residues. Germline loops: CDR1 SGHNT, CDR2 YYREEE (reference sequence). J gave up 14 bases and V 0 bases, and 8 bases lay outside the gene matches. This CDR3 is CASSLDRGPGALHF. As DNA, the CDR3 is TGTGCCAGCAGCTTGGATAGGGGGCCGGGGGCCCTCCACTTT.